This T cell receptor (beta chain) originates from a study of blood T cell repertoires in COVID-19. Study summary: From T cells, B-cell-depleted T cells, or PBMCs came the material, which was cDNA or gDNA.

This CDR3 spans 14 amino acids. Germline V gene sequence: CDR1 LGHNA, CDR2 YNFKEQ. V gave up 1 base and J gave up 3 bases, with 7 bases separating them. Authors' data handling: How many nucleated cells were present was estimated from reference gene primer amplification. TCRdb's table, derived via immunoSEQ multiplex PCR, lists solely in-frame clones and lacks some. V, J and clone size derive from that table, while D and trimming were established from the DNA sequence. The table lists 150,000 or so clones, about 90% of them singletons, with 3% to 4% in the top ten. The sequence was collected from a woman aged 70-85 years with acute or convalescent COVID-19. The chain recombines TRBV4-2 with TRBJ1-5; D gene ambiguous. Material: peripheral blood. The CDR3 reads CASSQGRDNQPQHF. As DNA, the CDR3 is TGTGCCAGCAGCCAAGGGAGGGACAATCAGCCCCAGCATTTT.